This T cell receptor beta chain was observed in a study of human T cells and chemical hapten exposure. Study-wide results and limits: DPC sensitization produced no change in TCRs with frequency above 1 in 1000.

As to time point: patch test 2, 6 weeks after DPC sensitization. Treatment here: therapeutic diphenylcyclopropenone sensitization with weekly scalp DPC. The ends were cut back, 4 bases at V and 0 bases at J, with 21 bases in the middle. Germline CDR1 and CDR2: SQVTM and ANQGSEA. The CDR3 consists of 17 residues. TCRdb re-called the RACE reads through MiXCR, storing one row per CDR3 protein. The data show hundreds of thousands of distinct CDR3 sequences, with about 6% seen just once and around 5.8% held by the top ten. Only a few counts were recorded for this clonotype. The antigen remains undetermined.

The rearrangement links TRBV29-1 to TRBJ1-2; D not certain. Here the sequenced sample was whole blood, taken in connection with sensitization to the hapten diphenylcyclopropenone (DPC). This TCR was sampled from a woman aged 18 to 35 with alopecia areata. Some clones in this sample may be carry-over from other donors' samples. The CDR3 loop reads CSVAPSVWVSTNYGYTF. CDR3 in DNA: TGCAGCGTTGCTCCCTCAGTGTGGGTATCAACTAACTATGGCTACACCTTC. Together with reference TRBV29-1 and TRBJ1-2, the CDR3 gives the full variable domain: SAVISQKPSRDICQRGTSLTIQCQVDSQVTMMFWYRQQPGQSLTLIATANQGSEATYESGFVIDKFPISRPNLTFSTLTVSNMSPEDSSIYLCSVAPSVWVSTNYGYTFGSGTRLTVV.